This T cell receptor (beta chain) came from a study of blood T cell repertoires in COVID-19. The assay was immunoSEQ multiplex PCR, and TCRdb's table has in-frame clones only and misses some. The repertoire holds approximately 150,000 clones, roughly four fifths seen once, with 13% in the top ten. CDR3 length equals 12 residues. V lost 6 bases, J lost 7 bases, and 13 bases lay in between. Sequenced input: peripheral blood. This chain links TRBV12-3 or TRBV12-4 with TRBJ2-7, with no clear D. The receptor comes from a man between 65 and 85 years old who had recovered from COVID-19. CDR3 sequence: CASSQGAREQYF. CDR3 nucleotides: TGTGCCAGCAGCCAAGGAGCGCGGGAGCAGTACTTC.